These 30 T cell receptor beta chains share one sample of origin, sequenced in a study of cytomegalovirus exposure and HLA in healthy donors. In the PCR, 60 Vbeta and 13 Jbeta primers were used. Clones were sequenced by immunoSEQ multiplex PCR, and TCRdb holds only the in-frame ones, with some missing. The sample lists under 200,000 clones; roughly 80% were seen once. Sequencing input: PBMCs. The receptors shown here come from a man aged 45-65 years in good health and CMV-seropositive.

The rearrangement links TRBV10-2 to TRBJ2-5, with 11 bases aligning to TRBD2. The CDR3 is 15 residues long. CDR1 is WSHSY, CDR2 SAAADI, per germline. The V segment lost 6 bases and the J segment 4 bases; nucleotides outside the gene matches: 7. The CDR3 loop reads CASRDSGGAVETQYF. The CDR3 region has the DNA TGCGCCAGCAGAGATAGCGGGGGGGCCGTAGAGACCCAGTACTTC.

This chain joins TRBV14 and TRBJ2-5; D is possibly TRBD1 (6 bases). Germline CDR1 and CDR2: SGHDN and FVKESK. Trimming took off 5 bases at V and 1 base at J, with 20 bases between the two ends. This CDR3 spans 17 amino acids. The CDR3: CASSSIRGPLSQETQYF. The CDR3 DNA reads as TGTGCCAGCAGCTCTATCAGGGGCCCCCTATCCCAAGAGACCCAGTACTTC.

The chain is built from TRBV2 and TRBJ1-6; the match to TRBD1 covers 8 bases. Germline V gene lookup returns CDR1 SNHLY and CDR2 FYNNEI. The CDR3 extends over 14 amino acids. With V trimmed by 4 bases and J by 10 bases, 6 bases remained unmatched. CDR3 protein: CASSADRELSPLHF. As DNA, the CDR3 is TGTGCCAGCAGTGCGGACAGGGAACTCTCACCCCTCCACTTT.

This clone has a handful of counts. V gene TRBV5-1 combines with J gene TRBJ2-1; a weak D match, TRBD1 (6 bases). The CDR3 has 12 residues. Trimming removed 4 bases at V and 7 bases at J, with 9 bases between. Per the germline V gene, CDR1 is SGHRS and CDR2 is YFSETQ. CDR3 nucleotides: TGCGCCAGCAGCCCACAGGGAAATGAGCAGTTCTTC. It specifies CASSPQGNEQFF.

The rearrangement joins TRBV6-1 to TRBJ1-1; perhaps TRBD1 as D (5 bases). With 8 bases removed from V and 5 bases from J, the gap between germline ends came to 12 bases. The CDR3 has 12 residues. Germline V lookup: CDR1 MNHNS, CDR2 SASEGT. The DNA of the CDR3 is TGTGCCAGCGGAAGGGGTGGGACTGAAGCTTTCTTT. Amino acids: CASGRGGTEAFF.

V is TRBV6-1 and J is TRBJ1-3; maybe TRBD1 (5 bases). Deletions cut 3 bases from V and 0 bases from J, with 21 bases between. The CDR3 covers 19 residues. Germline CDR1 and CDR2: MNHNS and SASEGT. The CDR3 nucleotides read TGTGCCAGCAGTGAGTCCGGGGGAACAAGGCCCCTCTCTGGAAACACCATATATTTT. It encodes CASSESGGTRPLSGNTIYF.

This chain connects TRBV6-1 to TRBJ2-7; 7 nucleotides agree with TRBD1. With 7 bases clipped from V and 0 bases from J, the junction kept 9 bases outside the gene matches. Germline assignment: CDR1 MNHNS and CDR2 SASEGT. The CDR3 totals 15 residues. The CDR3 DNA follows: TGTGCCAGCACCCCATATGGGGACAGCTCCTACGAGCAGTACTTC. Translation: CASTPYGDSSYEQYF.

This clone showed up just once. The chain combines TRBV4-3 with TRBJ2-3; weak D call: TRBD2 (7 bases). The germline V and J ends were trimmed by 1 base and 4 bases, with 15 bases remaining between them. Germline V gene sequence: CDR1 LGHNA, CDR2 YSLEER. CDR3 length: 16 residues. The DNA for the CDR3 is TGCGCCAGCAGCCAAGGGGGGGGCGGGGCCCCAGATACGCAGTATTTT. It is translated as CASSQGGGGAPDTQYF.

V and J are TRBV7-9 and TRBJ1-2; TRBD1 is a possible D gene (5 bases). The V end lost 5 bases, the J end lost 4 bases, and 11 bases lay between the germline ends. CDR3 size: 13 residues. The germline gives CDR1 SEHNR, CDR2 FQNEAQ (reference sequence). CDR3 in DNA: TGTGCCAGCAGCCAGACAGTAACCTATGGCTACACCTTC. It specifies CASSQTVTYGYTF. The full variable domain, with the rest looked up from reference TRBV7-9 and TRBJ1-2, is DTGVSQNPRHKITKRGQNVTFRCDPISEHNRLYWYRQTLGQGPEFLTYFQNEAQLEKSRLLSDRFSAERPKGSFSTLEIQRTEQGDSAMYLCASSQTVTYGYTFGSGTRLTVV.

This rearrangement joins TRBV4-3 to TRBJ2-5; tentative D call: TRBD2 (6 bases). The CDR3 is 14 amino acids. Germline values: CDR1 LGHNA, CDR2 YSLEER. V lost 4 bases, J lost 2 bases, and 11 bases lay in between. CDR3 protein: CASSPGGGQETQYF. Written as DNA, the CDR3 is TGCGCCAGCAGCCCTGGGGGAGGTCAAGAGACCCAGTACTTC.

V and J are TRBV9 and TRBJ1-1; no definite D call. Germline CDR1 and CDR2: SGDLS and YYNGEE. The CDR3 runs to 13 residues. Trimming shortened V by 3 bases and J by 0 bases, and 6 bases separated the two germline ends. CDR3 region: CASSAQMNTEAFF. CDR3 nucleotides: TGTGCCAGCAGCGCCCAGATGAACACTGAAGCTTTCTTT.

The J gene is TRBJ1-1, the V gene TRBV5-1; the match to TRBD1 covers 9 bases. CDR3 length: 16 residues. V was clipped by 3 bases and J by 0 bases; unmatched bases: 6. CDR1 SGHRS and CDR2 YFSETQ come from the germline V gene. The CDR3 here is CASSSGQGMMNTEAFF. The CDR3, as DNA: TGCGCCAGCAGCTCGGGACAGGGAATGATGAACACTGAAGCTTTCTTT.

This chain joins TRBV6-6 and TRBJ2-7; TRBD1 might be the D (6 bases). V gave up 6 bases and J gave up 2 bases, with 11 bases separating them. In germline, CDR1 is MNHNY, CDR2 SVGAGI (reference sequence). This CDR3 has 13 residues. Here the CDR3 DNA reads TGTGCCAGCAGGACAGGTCGTACCTACGAGCAGTACTTC. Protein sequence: CASRTGRTYEQYF.

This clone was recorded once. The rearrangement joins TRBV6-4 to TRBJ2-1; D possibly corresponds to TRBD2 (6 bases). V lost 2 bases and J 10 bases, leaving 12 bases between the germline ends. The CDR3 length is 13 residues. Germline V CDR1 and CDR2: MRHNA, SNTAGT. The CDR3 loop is CASSDPRGMEQFF. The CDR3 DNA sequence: TGTGCCAGCAGTGACCCGCGGGGTATGGAGCAGTTCTTC.

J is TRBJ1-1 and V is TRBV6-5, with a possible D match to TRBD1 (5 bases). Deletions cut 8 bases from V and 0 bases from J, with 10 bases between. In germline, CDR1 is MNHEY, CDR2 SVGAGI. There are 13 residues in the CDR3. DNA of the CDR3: TGTGCCAGCGGGGCAGCAGTGAACACTGAAGCTTTCTTT. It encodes CASGAAVNTEAFF.

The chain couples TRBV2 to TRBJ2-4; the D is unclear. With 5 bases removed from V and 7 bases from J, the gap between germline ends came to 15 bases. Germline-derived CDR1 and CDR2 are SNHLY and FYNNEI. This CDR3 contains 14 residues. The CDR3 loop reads CASSNLRNPNIQYF. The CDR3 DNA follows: TGTGCCAGCAGTAATCTGAGAAACCCTAACATTCAGTACTTC.

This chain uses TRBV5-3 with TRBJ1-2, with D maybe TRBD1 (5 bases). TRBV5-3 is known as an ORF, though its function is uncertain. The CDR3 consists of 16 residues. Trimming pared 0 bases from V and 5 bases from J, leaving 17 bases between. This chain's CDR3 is CARSLADLGRGYGYTF. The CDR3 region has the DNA TGTGCCAGAAGCTTGGCGGATCTGGGTAGGGGATATGGCTACACCTTC.

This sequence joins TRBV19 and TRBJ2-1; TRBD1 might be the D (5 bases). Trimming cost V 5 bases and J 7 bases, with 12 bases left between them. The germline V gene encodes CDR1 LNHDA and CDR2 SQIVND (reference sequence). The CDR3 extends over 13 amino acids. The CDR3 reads CASSSRARNEQFF. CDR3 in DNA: TGTGCCAGTAGTTCCAGGGCCCGAAATGAGCAGTTCTTC. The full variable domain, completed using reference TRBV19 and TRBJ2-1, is DGGITQSPKYLFRKEGQNVTLSCEQNLNHDAMYWYRQDPGQGLRLIYYSQIVNDFQKGDIAEGYSVSREKKESFPLTVTSAQKNPTAFYLCASSSRARNEQFFGPGTRLTVL.

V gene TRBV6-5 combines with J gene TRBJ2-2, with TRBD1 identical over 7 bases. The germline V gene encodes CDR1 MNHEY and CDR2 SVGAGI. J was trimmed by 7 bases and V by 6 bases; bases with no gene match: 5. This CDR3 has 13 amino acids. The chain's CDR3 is CASSTGQYGELFF. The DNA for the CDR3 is TGTGCCAGCAGCACGGGACAGTACGGGGAGCTGTTTTTT.

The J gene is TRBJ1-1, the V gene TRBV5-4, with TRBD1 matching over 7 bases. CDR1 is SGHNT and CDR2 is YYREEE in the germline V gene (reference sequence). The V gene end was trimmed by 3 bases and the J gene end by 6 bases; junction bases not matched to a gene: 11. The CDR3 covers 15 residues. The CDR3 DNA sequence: TGTGCCAGCAGCTCCGCGAGGACAGGCTCAGCTGAAGCTTTCTTT. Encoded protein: CASSSARTGSAEAFF.

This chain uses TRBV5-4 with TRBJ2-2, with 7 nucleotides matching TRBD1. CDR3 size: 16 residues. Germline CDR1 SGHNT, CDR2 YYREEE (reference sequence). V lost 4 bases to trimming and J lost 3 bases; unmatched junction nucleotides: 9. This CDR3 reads CASSQERQGYTGELFF. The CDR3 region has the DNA TGTGCCAGCAGCCAAGAAAGACAGGGTTACACCGGGGAGCTGTTTTTT.

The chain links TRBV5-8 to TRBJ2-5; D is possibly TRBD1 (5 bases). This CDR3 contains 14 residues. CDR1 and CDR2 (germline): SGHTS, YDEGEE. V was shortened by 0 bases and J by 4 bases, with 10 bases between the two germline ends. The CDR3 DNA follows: TGTGCCAGCAGCTTGGTTCAAGGGGCAGAGACCCAGTACTTC. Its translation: CASSLVQGAETQYF. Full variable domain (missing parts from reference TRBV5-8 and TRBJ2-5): EAGVTQSPTHLIKTRGQQATLRCSPISGHTSVYWYQQALGLGLQFLLWYDEGEERNRGNFPPRFSGRQFPNYSSELNVNALELEDSALYLCASSLVQGAETQYFGPGTRLLVL.

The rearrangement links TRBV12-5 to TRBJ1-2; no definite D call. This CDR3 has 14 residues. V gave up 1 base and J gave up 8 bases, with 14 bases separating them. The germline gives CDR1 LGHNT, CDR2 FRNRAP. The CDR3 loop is CASGLGISRRGYTF. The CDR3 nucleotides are TGTGCTAGTGGTTTGGGGATCTCGAGGAGGGGCTACACCTTC.

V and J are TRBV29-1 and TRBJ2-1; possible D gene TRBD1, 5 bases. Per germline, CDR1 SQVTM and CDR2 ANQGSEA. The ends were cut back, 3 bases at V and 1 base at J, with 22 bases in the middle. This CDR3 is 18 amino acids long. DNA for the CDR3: TGCAGCGTTGATCGGCCAGGGAAGAGAAATAGATCCTACAATGAGCAGTTCTTC. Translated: CSVDRPGKRNRSYNEQFF.

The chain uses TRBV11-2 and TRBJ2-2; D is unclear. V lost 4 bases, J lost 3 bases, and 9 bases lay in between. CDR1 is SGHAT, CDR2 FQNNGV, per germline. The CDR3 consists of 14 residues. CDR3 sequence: CASSSDWYTGELFF. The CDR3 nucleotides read TGTGCCAGCAGCTCCGACTGGTACACCGGGGAGCTGTTTTTT.

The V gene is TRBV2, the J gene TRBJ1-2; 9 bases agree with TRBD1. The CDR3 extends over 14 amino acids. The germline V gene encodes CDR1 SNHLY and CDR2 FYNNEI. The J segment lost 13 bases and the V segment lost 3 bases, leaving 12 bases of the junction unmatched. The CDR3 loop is CASSESRTGVIVTF. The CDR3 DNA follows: TGTGCCAGCAGTGAGTCCAGGACAGGGGTTATTGTCACCTTC. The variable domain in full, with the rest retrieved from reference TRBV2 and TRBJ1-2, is EPEVTQTPSHQVTQMGQEVILRCVPISNHLYFYWYRQILGQKVEFLVSFYNNEISEKSEIFDDQFSVERPDGSNFTLKIRSTKLEDSAMYFCASSESRTGVIVTFGSGTRLTVV.

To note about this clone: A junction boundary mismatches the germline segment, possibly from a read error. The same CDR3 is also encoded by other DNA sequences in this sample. DNA of the CDR3: TGTGCCAGCTCCCCACGGACAGAGGATGTTTATGGCTACACCTTC. It specifies CASSPRTEDVYGYTF. This sequence joins TRBV18 and TRBJ1-2; possibly TRBD1 for D (6 bases). The CDR3 sequence is 15 residues long. Germline V gives CDR1 KGHSH, CDR2 LQKENI.

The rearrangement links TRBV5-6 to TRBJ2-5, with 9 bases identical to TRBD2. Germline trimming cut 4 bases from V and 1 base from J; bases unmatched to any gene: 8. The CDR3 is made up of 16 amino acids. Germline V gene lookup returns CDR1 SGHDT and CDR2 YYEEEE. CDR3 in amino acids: CASSRYERGAQETQYF. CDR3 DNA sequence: TGTGCCAGCAGCCGCTACGAGCGGGGGGCCCAAGAGACCCAGTACTTC.

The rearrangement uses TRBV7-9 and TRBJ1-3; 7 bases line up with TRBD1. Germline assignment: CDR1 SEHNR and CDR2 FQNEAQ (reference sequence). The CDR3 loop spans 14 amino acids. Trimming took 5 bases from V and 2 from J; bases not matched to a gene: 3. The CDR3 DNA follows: TGTGCCAGCAGCGTACAGGGGACTGGAAACACCATATATTTT. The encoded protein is CASSVQGTGNTIYF. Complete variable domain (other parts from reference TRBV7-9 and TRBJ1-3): DTGVSQNPRHKITKRGQNVTFRCDPISEHNRLYWYRQTLGQGPEFLTYFQNEAQLEKSRLLSDRFSAERPKGSFSTLEIQRTEQGDSAMYLCASSVQGTGNTIYFGEGSWLTVV.

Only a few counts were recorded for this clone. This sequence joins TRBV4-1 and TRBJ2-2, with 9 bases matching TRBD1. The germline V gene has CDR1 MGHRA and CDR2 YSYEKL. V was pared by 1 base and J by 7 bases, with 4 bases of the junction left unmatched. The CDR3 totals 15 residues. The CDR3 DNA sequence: TGCGCCAGCAGCCAAGGGACAGGGGTTATCGGGGAGCTGTTTTTT. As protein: CASSQGTGVIGELFF.